The 5 T cell receptor beta chains listed next were all sequenced from one sample in a study of T cell responses to AZD1222 COVID-19 vaccine. Assay: immunoSEQ multiplex PCR; the TCRdb copy retains only in-frame clones and omits some. This sample has about 46,000 clones, with roughly 89% found just once. The input for sequencing was peripheral blood, taken 28 days after the second AZD1222 dose. The receptor source for this set is an adult who received the AZD1222 COVID-19 vaccine.

The V call is TRBV27, the J call TRBJ1-2; 11 positions agree with TRBD1. The V gene's germline CDR1 is MNHEY and CDR2 SMNVEV (reference sequence). V was clipped by 5 bases and J by 4 bases; unmatched bases: 12. The CDR3 sequence is 17 residues long. The CDR3 here is CASSPRTGGDAIYGYTF. The CDR3 DNA reads TGTGCCAGCAGTCCCCGGACAGGGGGCGATGCCATCTATGGCTACACCTTC.

This sequence joins TRBV5-1 and TRBJ2-3; D remains unclear. Germline CDR1 reads SGHRS; CDR2 reads YFSETQ. This CDR3 comprises 13 residues. V dropped 4 bases and J dropped 2 bases, with 8 bases sitting between them. This CDR3 reads CASSPTLTDTQYF. The CDR3 DNA sequence: TGCGCCAGCAGCCCTACCCTCACAGATACGCAGTATTTT.

The J gene is TRBJ2-2, the V gene TRBV2, with unresolved D. The CDR3 loop spans 18 amino acids. Germline V gene sequence: CDR1 SNHLY, CDR2 FYNNEI. Trimming left V 1 base short and J 2 bases short, with 17 bases between. CDR3 sequence: CASSEDVGSVSNTGELFF. The CDR3 DNA follows: TGTGCCAGCAGTGAAGACGTGGGGTCGGTCAGCAACACCGGGGAGCTGTTTTTT.

The V and J genes are TRBV11-1 and TRBJ1-1, with a possible D match to TRBD1 (5 bases). This CDR3 has 16 amino acids. Per the germline V gene, CDR1 is SGHAT and CDR2 is FQDESV (reference sequence). Trimming left V 3 bases short and J 1 base short, with 15 bases between. The DNA of the CDR3 is TGTGCCAGCAGCTTGGGGAGGGGCCAGTCGAACACTGAAGCTTTCTTT. Translated: CASSLGRGQSNTEAFF.

This clone occurred once. The chain is built from TRBV2 and TRBJ1-1; D is unresolved. Per germline, CDR1 SNHLY and CDR2 FYNNEI. Deletions cut 3 bases from V and 5 bases from J, with 10 bases between. CDR3 length: 13 amino acids. For the CDR3, the DNA is TGTGCCAGCAGTGACCAGGTGGGGACTGAAGCTTTCTTT. Amino acids: CASSDQVGTEAFF.